The 14 T cell receptor beta chains below come from one sample, sequenced in a study of shared clonotypes between healthy human individuals. Assay used: immunoSEQ multiplex PCR; TCRdb lists only in-frame clones, some missing. The sample carries fewer than 200,000 clones, around 93% recorded once. Sequenced sample: naive CD4+ T cells sorted from blood. The sample's subset: CD45RA+ positively selected. These receptors were taken from a woman in her 30s in good health.

This clone was seen more than once but under ten times. V gene TRBV19 combines with J gene TRBJ2-7; 8 bases line up with TRBD1. Germline values: CDR1 LNHDA, CDR2 SQIVND (reference sequence). V lost 2 bases, J lost 1 base, and 1 base stayed unmatched. This CDR3 has 14 residues. CDR3 loop: CASSITGGSYEQYF. The CDR3, as DNA: TGTGCCAGTAGTATAACAGGGGGGTCCTACGAGCAGTACTTC.

The gene calls are TRBV6-5 and TRBJ1-5, with 8 bases that match TRBD1. Germline CDR1 is MNHEY and CDR2 is SVGAGI. V lost 3 bases, J lost 8 bases, and 6 bases stayed unmatched. The CDR3 totals 14 residues. DNA of the CDR3: TGTGCCAGCAGTTATTTCAGGGGGCATGAGCCCCAGCATTTT. Translating it yields CASSYFRGHEPQHF.

The CDR3 here is CASSFIDHRGTNEKLFF. The CDR3 nucleotides are TGTGCCAGCAGTTTTATAGACCACAGGGGAACTAATGAAAAACTGTTTTTT. This sequence joins TRBV28 and TRBJ1-4, with 7 bases lining up with TRBD1. V lost 3 bases and J lost 1; bases outside the gene matches: 8. The CDR3 contains 17 residues. Per the germline V gene, CDR1 is MDHEN and CDR2 is SYDVKM.

The chain recombines TRBV5-1 with TRBJ1-2; 8 bases match TRBD1. Germline V gene sequence: CDR1 SGHRS, CDR2 YFSETQ. Trimming removed 0 bases from V and 2 bases from J; junction bases left unmatched: 9. The CDR3 totals 17 residues. Written as DNA, the CDR3 is TGCGCCAGCAGCTTGGGACAGGGGATAATGGGAAACTATGGCTACACCTTC. Translating gives CASSLGQGIMGNYGYTF. The full variable domain, its missing parts supplied by reference TRBV5-1 and TRBJ1-2, is KAGVTQTPRYLIKTRGQQVTLSCSPISGHRSVSWYQQTPGQGLQFLFEYFSETQRNKGNFPGRFSGRQFSNSRSEMNVSTLELGDSALYLCASSLGQGIMGNYGYTFGSGTRLTVV.

This chain connects TRBV5-5 to TRBJ2-2; D is possibly TRBD2 (6 bases). Per germline, CDR1 SGHKS and CDR2 YYEKEE (reference sequence). CDR3 length: 14 amino acids. V lost 4 bases and J 3 bases, leaving 10 bases between the germline ends. CDR3 protein: CASSRDSYTGELFF. Written as DNA, the CDR3 is TGTGCCAGCAGCAGGGACTCGTACACCGGGGAGCTGTTTTTT.

V is TRBV10-2 and J is TRBJ1-2; perhaps TRBD1 as D (5 bases). The CDR3 spans 16 residues. The V end lost 6 bases, the J end lost 6 bases, and 23 bases lay between the germline ends. CDR1 is WSHSY, CDR2 SAAADI, per germline. CDR3 DNA: TGCGCCAGCAGACCGGGACTGAATATCAAAGGCCATGGCTACACCTTC. Its translation is CASRPGLNIKGHGYTF.

The chain carries TRBV7-9 and TRBJ2-2; TRBD1 aligns across 7 bases. The V and J ends lost 4 bases and 3 bases, in that order; junction bases with no gene match: 11. The CDR3 length is 17 residues. Germline V gene sequence: CDR1 SEHNR, CDR2 FQNEAQ (reference sequence). CDR3 residues: CASSSWPSGGDTGELFF. The CDR3 nucleotides read TGTGCCAGCAGCTCTTGGCCCTCAGGGGGTGACACCGGGGAGCTGTTTTTT.

The gene calls are TRBV7-7 and TRBJ2-5; weak D call: TRBD1 (5 bases). Looked up from germline, CDR1 is SSHAT and CDR2 is FNYEAQ (reference sequence). Trimming took off 5 bases at V and 2 bases at J, with 15 bases between the two ends. This CDR3 spans 15 amino acids. CDR3 DNA: TGTGCCAGCAGCCTTGGACATCAGCCACAAGAGACCCAGTACTTC. It is translated as CASSLGHQPQETQYF.

The rearrangement uses TRBV9 and TRBJ2-7, with 10 bases aligning to TRBD2. V was clipped by 4 bases and J by 4 bases; unmatched bases: 11. The CDR3 runs 16 residues. The germline V gene encodes CDR1 SGDLS and CDR2 YYNGEE. Here the CDR3 DNA reads TGTGCCAGCAGCCCCAGGGGTCTAGCGGGAGAATACGAGCAGTACTTC. Its translation: CASSPRGLAGEYEQYF.

Here the CDR3 reads CASFNEKLFF. CDR3 bases: TGTGCCAGTTTTAATGAAAAACTGTTTTTT. This chain connects TRBV28 to TRBJ1-4; D uncertain. V lost 9 bases and J lost 4, with 3 bases in between. CDR1 MDHEN and CDR2 SYDVKM come from the germline V gene. The CDR3 is 10 residues long.

The table lists this clone with a count of one. The chain links TRBV5-4 to TRBJ2-5, with 12 bases that match TRBD1. The J call may be in error: the DNA end matches TRBJ2-7 better. This CDR3 comprises 14 residues. CDR1 is SGHNT, CDR2 YYREEE, per germline (reference sequence). CDR3: CASSPGQGAHEQYF. The DNA for the CDR3 is TGTGCCAGCAGCCCGGGACAGGGGGCCCACGAGCAGTACTTC.

The J gene is TRBJ2-3, the V gene TRBV5-4, with D possibly TRBD2 on 6 matching bases. The germline V gene encodes CDR1 SGHNT and CDR2 YYREEE (reference sequence). The CDR3 has 15 residues. The V and J ends lost 5 bases and 0 bases respectively, with 13 bases between them. CDR3 DNA sequence: TGTGCCAGCAGGCCACTAGCCCGGAGCACAGATACGCAGTATTTT. It yields the protein CASRPLARSTDTQYF. The variable domain in full, with the rest retrieved from reference TRBV5-4 and TRBJ2-3, is ETGVTQSPTHLIKTRGQQVTLRCSSQSGHNTVSWYQQALGQGPQFIFQYYREEENGRGNFPPRFSGLQFPNYSSELNVNALELDDSALYLCASRPLARSTDTQYFGPGTRLTVL.

The chain employs TRBV7-8 and TRBJ2-1; 13 nucleotides align to TRBD2. Germline trimming cut 5 bases from V and 6 bases from J; bases unmatched to any gene: 4. The CDR3 loop spans 15 amino acids. Germline V lookup: CDR1 SGHVS, CDR2 FQNEAQ. The CDR3 protein is CASSHRTSGSNEQFF. In DNA, the CDR3 is TGTGCCAGCAGCCACCGGACTAGCGGGAGCAATGAGCAGTTCTTC.

The chain is built from TRBV5-1 and TRBJ2-7; D possibly corresponds to TRBD2 (5 bases). CDR1 is SGHRS, CDR2 YFSETQ, per germline. The CDR3 sequence is 15 residues long. V lost 0 bases and J 0 bases, leaving 10 bases between the germline ends. DNA for the CDR3: TGCGCCAGCAGCTTGGGTCCAACTAGCTCCTACGAGCAGTACTTC. Translation gives CASSLGPTSSYEQYF. Filled out from reference TRBV5-1 and TRBJ2-7, the complete variable domain reads KAGVTQTPRYLIKTRGQQVTLSCSPISGHRSVSWYQQTPGQGLQFLFEYFSETQRNKGNFPGRFSGRQFSNSRSEMNVSTLELGDSALYLCASSLGPTSSYEQYFGPGTRLTVT.